A single sample gave rise to the 22 T cell receptor beta chains below, sequenced in a study of lymphopenia after photon versus proton radiotherapy. Method: immunoSEQ multiplex PCR; TCRdb's copy keeps in-frame clones and lacks some. Counted here are about 50,000 clones, more than 85% occurring once; the ten biggest clones make up approximately 18%. The sample consisted of peripheral blood, taken from a patient treated with photon-based radiotherapy. The receptors come from a woman aged 40 to 50 with cholangiocarcinoma.

The chain couples TRBV14 to TRBJ2-7; D call uncertain. The CDR3 has 13 residues. V was clipped by 4 bases and J by 4 bases, with 11 bases between them. CDR1 and CDR2 from the germline V gene are SGHDN and FVKESK. CDR3 nucleotides: TGTGCCAGCAGCCGTCACGACGGTTACGAGCAGTACTTC. This translates into CASSRHDGYEQYF.

V is TRBV5-1 and J is TRBJ2-7; 10 bases line up with TRBD2. The CDR3 covers 15 residues. Germline V gene sequence: CDR1 SGHRS, CDR2 YFSETQ. After removal of 3 bases from V and 3 bases from J, the junction contained 6 bases not matched to a gene. The CDR3 DNA reads as TGCGCCAGCAGCTCTGTAGCGGGAGGTTTCTACGAGCAGTACTTC. This encodes CASSSVAGGFYEQYF. The complete variable domain, with remaining parts taken from reference TRBV5-1 and TRBJ2-7, reads KAGVTQTPRYLIKTRGQQVTLSCSPISGHRSVSWYQQTPGQGLQFLFEYFSETQRNKGNFPGRFSGRQFSNSRSEMNVSTLELGDSALYLCASSSVAGGFYEQYFGPGTRLTVT.

V usage is TRBV7-9 and J usage is TRBJ2-7; possible D gene TRBD1, 6 bases. Trimming shortened V by 5 bases and J by 6 bases, and 11 bases separated the two germline ends. The CDR3 is 12 amino acids. Germline V CDR1 and CDR2: SEHNR, FQNEAQ (reference sequence). The CDR3 sequence is CASSRTVSEQYF. In DNA, the CDR3 is TGTGCCAGCAGCCGGACAGTATCCGAGCAGTACTTC.

V usage is TRBV4-3 and J usage is TRBJ2-1, with D maybe TRBD2 (5 bases). Trimming left V 1 base short and J 9 bases short, with 13 bases between. There are 14 residues in the CDR3. Per germline, CDR1 LGHNA and CDR2 YSLEER. CDR3 DNA sequence: TGCGCCAGCAGCCAAGTAATAACCGCGGGTGAGCAGTTCTTC. It encodes CASSQVITAGEQFF.

The genes are TRBV7-2 and TRBJ2-3; D is ambiguous. Germline assignment: CDR1 SGHTA and CDR2 FQGNSA. This CDR3 has 15 amino acids. Trimming took 5 bases from V and 2 from J, leaving 14 bases between them. The chain's CDR3 is CASSVSRLHTDTQYF. CDR3 in DNA: TGTGCCAGCAGCGTTTCCCGACTCCACACAGATACGCAGTATTTT.

The chain is built from TRBV7-3 and TRBJ2-6, with 9 bases identical to TRBD1. V was pared by 2 bases and J by 2 bases, with 7 bases of the junction left unmatched. This CDR3 region has 18 residues. Germline V gives CDR1 SGHTA, CDR2 FQGTGA. CDR3 region: CASSLSGTGSAGANVLTF. The CDR3 DNA reads TGTGCCAGCAGCTTATCCGGGACAGGGTCTGCTGGGGCCAACGTCCTGACTTTC.

Here the CDR3 DNA reads TGCAGCGTTGGCCGGGACCCCCGGGATGAGCAGTTCTTC. This translates into CSVGRDPRDEQFF. The chain uses TRBV29-1 and TRBJ2-1, with D tentatively TRBD1 or TRBD2 (5 bases each). The germline V gene has CDR1 SQVTM and CDR2 ANQGSEA. The V gene lost 4 bases and the J gene lost 8 bases, with 15 bases spanning the gap. CDR3 length: 13 amino acids.

The chain uses TRBV5-1 and TRBJ1-1; a possible D gene is TRBD1 (5 bases). V was cut by 2 bases and J by 2 bases, with 19 bases left in between. This CDR3 comprises 17 residues. Looked up from germline, CDR1 is SGHRS and CDR2 is YFSETQ. The CDR3 nucleotides are TGCGCCAGCAGCTTTGGGCGGGGACTTTCGGCAAACACTGAAGCTTTCTTT. It translates to CASSFGRGLSANTEAFF. Looking up the rest from reference TRBV5-1 and TRBJ1-1 gives the full variable domain: KAGVTQTPRYLIKTRGQQVTLSCSPISGHRSVSWYQQTPGQGLQFLFEYFSETQRNKGNFPGRFSGRQFSNSRSEMNVSTLELGDSALYLCASSFGRGLSANTEAFFGQGTRLTVV.

The chain uses TRBV11-2 and TRBJ2-3; no firm D call. Germline CDR1 SGHAT, CDR2 FQNNGV. V was clipped by 1 base and J by 4 bases, with 6 bases between them. The CDR3 is made up of 13 amino acids. Written as DNA, the CDR3 is TGTGCCAGCAGCTTAGCCCCCCCAGATACGCAGTATTTT. This codes for CASSLAPPDTQYF. Supplemented by reference TRBV11-2 and TRBJ2-3, the full variable domain reads EAGVAQSPRYKIIEKRQSVAFWCNPISGHATLYWYQQILGQGPKLLIQFQNNGVVDDSQLPKDRFSAERLKGVDSTLKIQPAKLEDSAVYLCASSLAPPDTQYFGPGTRLTVL.

This rearrangement joins TRBV7-2 to TRBJ2-1, with 8 bases aligning to TRBD2. V was pared by 1 base and J by 7 bases, with 9 bases of the junction left unmatched. Germline CDR1 reads SGHTA; CDR2 reads FQGNSA. The CDR3 spans 16 residues. The CDR3 protein is CASSLEGTSYKNEQFF. The CDR3, as DNA: TGTGCCAGCAGCTTAGAAGGGACTAGTTATAAGAATGAGCAGTTCTTC.

CDR3 loop: CASNPQPNQPQHF. CDR3 nucleotides: TGTGCCAGCAATCCGCAGCCCAATCAGCCCCAGCATTTT. This chain uses TRBV2 with TRBJ1-5; D gene uncertain. The germline CDR1 and CDR2 sequences are SNHLY and FYNNEI. V was shortened by 7 bases and J by 3 bases, with 10 bases between the two germline ends. The CDR3 covers 13 residues.

The chain employs TRBV6-5 and TRBJ1-1, with no clear D. CDR1 MNHEY and CDR2 SVGAGI come from the germline V gene. Between the trimmed V and J ends, which lost 3 bases and 5 bases, there was a span of 4 bases. The CDR3 loop spans 11 amino acids. The CDR3 coding sequence is TGTGCCAGCAGTTATCGTACTGAAGCTTTCTTT. Its translation is CASSYRTEAFF.

This clone occurred once. The chain combines TRBV7-9 with TRBJ2-5; 8 bases are a match to TRBD1. Germline CDR1 SEHNR, CDR2 FQNEAQ (reference sequence). The CDR3 sequence is 14 residues long. Trimming took 4 bases from V and 5 from J; bases not matched to a gene: 6. The DNA of the CDR3 is TGTGCCAGCAGCTCAGGGGGCGTCGAGGAGACCCAGTACTTC. Protein sequence: CASSSGGVEETQYF.

This sequence joins TRBV15 and TRBJ1-5, with D hard to call. This CDR3 has 15 amino acids. Germline V gene lookup returns CDR1 LNHNV and CDR2 YYDKDF (reference sequence). V lost 1 base and J 4 bases, leaving 11 bases between the germline ends. CDR3: CATSRGGRRNQPQHF. The CDR3 DNA reads TGTGCCACCAGCAGAGGAGGCAGGCGTAATCAGCCCCAGCATTTT.

The V call is TRBV2, the J call TRBJ2-7; D is perhaps TRBD2 (6 bases). This CDR3 is 15 amino acids long. V was clipped by 4 bases and J by 1 base, with 14 bases between them. Germline lookup yields CDR1 SNHLY and CDR2 FYNNEI. In DNA, the CDR3 is TGTGCCAGCAGTGCCAATCCTGGACTATCCTACGAGCAGTACTTC. It yields the protein CASSANPGLSYEQYF.

In its sample, this clone was seen once. This rearrangement joins TRBV27 to TRBJ1-1; D is perhaps TRBD1 (5 bases). Deletions cut 0 bases from V and 4 bases from J, with 9 bases between. Germline-derived CDR1 and CDR2 are MNHEY and SMNVEV (reference sequence). CDR3 length: 14 residues. CDR3 protein: CASSLSGGGTEAFF. In DNA form, the CDR3 reads TGTGCCAGCAGTTTATCGGGGGGGGGCACTGAAGCTTTCTTT.

V usage is TRBV9 and J usage is TRBJ1-2, with TRBD1 matching 7 bases. With V trimmed by 4 bases and J by 4 bases, 10 bases remained unmatched. Per germline, CDR1 SGDLS and CDR2 YYNGEE. The CDR3 has 15 amino acids. The CDR3 protein is CASSPWTGGTYGYTF. CDR3 DNA sequence: TGTGCCAGCAGCCCTTGGACAGGCGGAACCTATGGCTACACCTTC.

This chain joins TRBV9 and TRBJ2-7; 9 bases align to TRBD1. Germline V gene data show CDR1 as SGDLS and CDR2 as YYNGEE. After removal of 0 bases from V and 5 bases from J, the junction contained 9 bases not matched to a gene. The CDR3 is 16 residues long. CDR3 protein: CASSVDLWDRVDEQYF. CDR3 in DNA: TGTGCCAGCAGCGTAGACTTATGGGACAGGGTCGACGAGCAGTACTTC.

In its sample, this clone was seen a few times. The chain is built from TRBV10-3 and TRBJ1-1; D is possibly TRBD1 (6 bases). CDR1 and CDR2 from the germline V gene are ENHRY and SYGVKD. The CDR3 extends over 13 amino acids. V lost 3 bases and J lost 6, with 11 bases in between. CDR3: CAISDRGQSEAFF. As DNA, the CDR3 is TGTGCCATCAGTGACCGTGGACAGTCTGAAGCTTTCTTT.

The chain joins TRBV4-1 to TRBJ2-7; D might be TRBD2 (6 bases). Germline assignment: CDR1 MGHRA and CDR2 YSYEKL. The CDR3 has 14 amino acids. V shed 2 bases and J shed 5 bases, with 13 bases lying between them. The CDR3 bases are TGCGCCAGCAGCCAAAGCCAGGGAGGACACGAGCAGTACTTC. Its protein product is CASSQSQGGHEQYF.

The rearrangement links TRBV6-1 to TRBJ1-1, with no clear D. Germline CDR1 reads MNHNS; CDR2 reads SASEGT. The length of the CDR3 is 14 residues. V was cut by 7 bases and J by 1 base, with 13 bases left in between. Written as DNA, the CDR3 is TGTGCCAGCATCGACCCCTGGGGGAACACTGAAGCTTTCTTT. Its protein is CASIDPWGNTEAFF.

The chain couples TRBV6-1 to TRBJ1-1, with D unclear. Germline CDR1 reads MNHNS; CDR2 reads SASEGT. V was clipped by 1 base and J by 0 bases, with 15 bases between them. The CDR3 is made up of 17 amino acids. The CDR3 coding sequence is TGTGCCAGCAGTGAAGTGGGTCGGTCTCGCCTGAACACTGAAGCTTTCTTT. This translates into CASSEVGRSRLNTEAFF.